The TCR beta chain under discussion was sequenced for a study of shared clonotypes between healthy human individuals. Study observations and caveats: Of the naive CD4 clonotypes, about 5% were shared across a handful of donors. Naive subsets, compared against memory subsets, generally had larger estimated richness values.

In this sample, this clone turned up once. Antigen specificity is unknown. V dropped 10 bases and J dropped 1 base, with 11 bases sitting between them. The CDR3 is 12 residues long. Germline loops: CDR1 MDHEN, CDR2 SYDVKM. Per the original methods: ImmunoSEQ supplied junction-only sequences lacking quality scores, so filtering was different. Generated by immunoSEQ multiplex PCR, the TCRdb table keeps only in-frame clones and is missing some. V and J calls and clone size are given by that table; D and trimming were obtained from the DNA. This table has around 510,000 clones, about 96% appearing once. Only Caucasian adults living in Nashville, Tennessee made up the donor group.

The receptor was derived from a woman aged 25 to 39 in good health. Specimen: naive CD4+ T cells sorted from blood. Subset defined: CD45RA+ positively selected. This sequence joins TRBV28 and TRBJ2-7, with D possibly TRBD2 on 5 matching bases. The chain's CDR3 is CAIGVTSYEQYF. The CDR3 DNA follows: TGTGCCATCGGGGTCACTTCCTACGAGCAGTACTTC.